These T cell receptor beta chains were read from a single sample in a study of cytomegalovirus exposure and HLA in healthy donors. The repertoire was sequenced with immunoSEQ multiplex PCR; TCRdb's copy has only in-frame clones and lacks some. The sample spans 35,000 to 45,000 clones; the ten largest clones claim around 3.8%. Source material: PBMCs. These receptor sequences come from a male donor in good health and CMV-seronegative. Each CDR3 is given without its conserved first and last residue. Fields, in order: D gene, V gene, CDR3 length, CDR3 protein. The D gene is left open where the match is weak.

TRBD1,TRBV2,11,ASSDRGVPPLH
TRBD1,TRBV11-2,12,ASSLAGTGYGYT
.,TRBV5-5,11,ASSVRGQETQY
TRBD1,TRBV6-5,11,ASRRGHTDTQY
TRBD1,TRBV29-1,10,SGGQGTYEQY
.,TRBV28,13,ASSTGNLMNTEAF
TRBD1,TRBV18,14,ASSPENAGGNEKLF
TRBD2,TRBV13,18,ASSERLAGGITPNTGELF
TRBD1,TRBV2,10,ASSGQLDGAF
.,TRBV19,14,ASSIETFPGTDTQY
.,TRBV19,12,ASSRGISDNEQF
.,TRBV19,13,ASSMFGVGANVLT
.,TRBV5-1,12,ASSLTVFGETQY